A selection of T cell receptor beta chains follows, all from one sample in a study of PD-L1 blockade in urothelial cancer. Data came from immunoSEQ multiplex PCR; TCRdb stores just in-frame clones and leaves some out. Of about 35,000 clones in the sample, roughly 80% were seen once. The input for sequencing was PBMCs, taken around atezolizumab (anti-PD-L1) treatment. The receptors come from a man between 65 and 80 years old with urothelial cancer. CDR3s include the opening cysteine and the closing phenylalanine or tryptophan. A D gene is named only where the DNA matches it firmly. Clone size is shown for a subset of rows, as once, few, many or a class of expanded clone.

>.|TRBJ2-7|TRBD1|15|TRBV7-9
CASSPRGQGTYEQYF
TGTGCCAGCAGCCCAAGGGGACAGGGAACCTACGAGCAGTACTTC
>.|TRBJ1-1|TRBD1|14|TRBV30
CAWSAGGAMTEAFF
TGTGCCTGGAGTGCAGGGGGCGCGATGACTGAAGCTTTCTTT
>.|TRBJ2-7|.|13|TRBV6-5
CASSYSSHYEQYF
TGTGCCAGCAGTTACTCATCCCACTACGAGCAGTACTTC
>.|TRBJ1-6|TRBD1|14|TRBV5-4
CASSSGTETSPLHF
TGTGCCAGCAGCTCCGGGACAGAGACTTCACCCCTCCACTTT
>.|TRBJ2-1|.|15|TRBV5-1
CASSTGGRAYNEQFF
TGCGCCAGCTCTACCGGGGGGCGAGCATACAATGAGCAGTTCTTC
>.|TRBJ1-2|TRBD1|17|TRBV15
CATSRGSGTGEDYGYTF
TGTGCCACCAGCAGAGGCTCCGGGACAGGGGAGGACTATGGCTACACCTTC
>.|TRBJ2-7|.|16|TRBV4-1
CASSQSPGIEVSEQYF
TGCGCCAGCAGCCAATCACCCGGGATCGAAGTCTCCGAGCAGTACTTC
>.|TRBJ1-3|TRBD1|15|TRBV9
CASSIETGSGNTIYF
TGTGCCAGCAGCATAGAGACAGGGTCCGGAAACACCATATATTTT
>.|TRBJ1-1|TRBD1|14|TRBV2
CASRGDRAATEAFF
TGTGCCAGCAGAGGGGACAGGGCGGCCACTGAAGCTTTCTTT
>.|TRBJ1-1|TRBD1|14|TRBV9
CASSPRSAGGLAFF
TGTGCCAGCAGCCCACGGTCCGCAGGGGGATTGGCTTTCTTT
>.|TRBJ2-3|TRBD2|15|TRBV28
CASGELAGGGDTQYF
TGTGCCAGCGGGGAGTTAGCGGGAGGCGGGGATACGCAGTATTTT
>.|TRBJ2-1|.|15|TRBV7-6
CASSHSEAVVNEQFF
TGTGCCAGCAGCCATTCGGAGGCGGTTGTCAATGAGCAGTTCTTC
>.|TRBJ2-3|.|14|TRBV6-6
CASSYSMWSDTQYF
TGTGCCAGCAGTTACTCGATGTGGAGCGATACGCAGTATTTT
>.|TRBJ2-1|TRBD2|14|TRBV29-1
CSVEGGRGSKEQFF
TGCAGCGTTGAAGGCGGGAGGGGGTCCAAGGAGCAGTTCTTC
>.|TRBJ1-1|.|16|TRBV14
CASSQGFGGGTTEAFF
TGTGCCAGCAGCCAAGGGTTTGGAGGAGGAACCACTGAAGCTTTCTTT
>.|TRBJ2-7|.|15|TRBV5-1
CASSPVMGGGYEQYF
TGCGCCAGCAGCCCGGTTATGGGGGGAGGCTACGAGCAGTACTTC
>once|TRBJ1-3|.|12|TRBV9
CASSPAGNTIYF
TGTGCCAGCAGCCCCGCTGGAAACACCATATATTTT
>.|TRBJ1-5|.|18|TRBV15
CATSRDGQMGRRAQPQHF
TGTGCCACCAGCAGAGACGGCCAAATGGGGCGAAGGGCTCAGCCCCAGCATTTT
>.|TRBJ2-3|TRBD2|16|TRBV5-1
CASSLAPAGATDTQYF
TGCGCCAGCAGCTTGGCCCCAGCGGGGGCTACAGATACGCAGTATTTT
>few|TRBJ2-1|TRBD2|16|TRBV5-1
CASRLTSGRARYEQFF
TGCGCCAGCAGGCTCACTAGCGGGAGGGCCCGATATGAGCAGTTCTTC
>.|TRBJ2-1|TRBD2|15|TRBV5-1
CASSLSGPAYNEQFF
TGCGCCAGCAGCCTTAGCGGGCCGGCCTACAATGAGCAGTTCTTC
>.|TRBJ2-3|.|13|TRBV9
CASSVLSGDTQYF
TGTGCCAGCAGCGTACTGTCGGGAGATACGCAGTATTTT
>.|TRBJ1-3|.|15|TRBV5-5
CASSLGEWAGNTIYF
TGTGCCAGCAGCTTGGGAGAGTGGGCAGGAAACACCATATATTTT
>medium-sized|TRBJ2-7|TRBD2|14|TRBV4-2
CASSVGTSFYEQYF
TGTGCCAGCAGCGTCGGGACTAGTTTCTACGAGCAGTACTTC
>.|TRBJ2-7|TRBD2|15|TRBV4-3
CASSQILAESYEQYF
TGCGCCAGCAGCCAAATACTAGCGGAGTCCTACGAGCAGTACTTC
>.|TRBJ2-6|.|16|TRBV7-9
CASSLQGGTGANVLTF
TGTGCCAGCAGCTTACAGGGGGGCACTGGGGCCAACGTCCTGACTTTC
>.|TRBJ2-7|TRBD1|13|TRBV4-3
CASSPDRPYEQYF
TGCGCCAGCAGTCCGGACAGGCCCTACGAGCAGTACTTC
>.|TRBJ1-2|.|15|TRBV19
CASSTQGRANYGYTF
TGTGCCAGTAGTACCCAGGGGAGAGCTAACTATGGCTACACCTTC
>.|TRBJ1-2|TRBD1|14|TRBV5-1
CASSLSGGGDGYTF
TGCGCCAGCAGCTTGTCAGGGGGTGGAGATGGCTACACCTTC
>.|TRBJ1-2|.|12|TRBV19
CASSPQYYGYTF
TGTGCCAGTAGTCCCCAGTACTATGGCTACACCTTC
>.|TRBJ2-3|TRBD2|14|TRBV7-2
CASSLRGGGDTQYF
TGTGCCAGCAGCTTACGGGGGGGCGGAGATACGCAGTATTTT
>.|TRBJ1-2|.|13|TRBV7-3
CASSLDTNYGYTF
TGTGCCAGCAGCCTCGACACTAACTATGGCTACACCTTC
>.|TRBJ1-2|.|13|TRBV14
CASSRGINYGYTF
TGTGCCAGCAGCCGAGGGATTAACTATGGCTACACCTTC
>.|TRBJ1-5|.|13|TRBV28
CATFRTREKPQHF
TGTGCCACCTTCAGAACGAGGGAAAAGCCCCAGCATTTT
>once|TRBJ2-1|TRBD2|16|TRBV19
CASSPPTSGVYNEQFF
TGTGCCAGTAGTCCTCCGACTAGCGGCGTCTACAATGAGCAGTTCTTC
>once|TRBJ2-3|.|14|TRBV28
CASSSTQGTDTQYF
TGTGCCAGCAGTTCGACCCAGGGCACAGATACGCAGTATTTT
>few|TRBJ1-5|.|13|TRBV7-2
CASSTRGNQPQHF
TGTGCCAGCAGCACCCGGGGGAATCAGCCCCAGCATTTT
>.|TRBJ2-1|.|17|TRBV7-2
CASSLRSAVSSYNEQFF
TGTGCCAGCAGCTTACGAAGCGCTGTAAGCTCCTACAATGAGCAGTTCTTC
>.|TRBJ2-3|.|13|TRBV7-2
CASSLTGPDTQYF
TGTGCCAGCAGCTTAACAGGGCCAGATACGCAGTATTTT
>.|TRBJ2-1|TRBD2|15|TRBV5-1
CASSPGGAGGREQFF
TGCGCCAGCAGCCCGGGAGGAGCGGGAGGACGGGAGCAGTTCTTC
>.|TRBJ2-3|.|12|TRBV28
CASSFRVDTQYF
TGTGCCAGCAGTTTTCGGGTGGATACGCAGTATTTT
>once|TRBJ2-1|TRBD2|17|TRBV9
CASSEGLAGGPYNEQFF
TGTGCCAGCAGCGAGGGGTTAGCGGGAGGTCCCTACAATGAGCAGTTCTTC